This T cell receptor beta chain was obtained from a study of cytomegalovirus exposure and HLA in healthy donors. The PCR ran on 60 Vbeta and 13 Jbeta primers. Using immunoSEQ multiplex PCR, the repertoire was profiled, and TCRdb retains in-frame clones only, with some absent. In the table there are 200,000 or so clones, 65% to 90% of which are singletons. This clone appeared a single time. Its antigen is unidentified. The CDR3 is 13 amino acids. CDR1 and CDR2 (germline): WNHNN, SYGVQD (reference sequence). Trimming removed 6 bases from V and 3 bases from J, with 11 bases in between. The donors were healthy bone marrow donors. Study-wide findings and caveats: Analyses of presence/absence relied on an assumption of roughly uniform sequencing depth across donors. A later analysis linked some 17,000 TCR beta sequences to HLA alleles at 0.05 false discovery rate. Later on, a genetic analysis was performed. It linked a missense variant in DCLRE1C with V- and J-gene trimming of TCR beta.

The chain has TRBV10-1 and TRBJ1-1; the D gene is possibly TRBD1 (6 bases). This clonotype was obtained from a girl aged 5 to 17 in good health and CMV-seronegative. The sequenced sample consisted of PBMCs. Here the CDR3 DNA reads TGCGCCAGCAGCCCGGGACATTACACTGAAGCTTTCTTT. It codes for CASSPGHYTEAFF.